The T cell receptor (beta chain) described here comes from a study of cytomegalovirus exposure and HLA in healthy donors. With 60 Vbeta and 13 Jbeta primers, the PCR was carried out. Data came from immunoSEQ multiplex PCR; TCRdb stores just in-frame clones and leaves some out. The sample lists about 130,000 clones, 8.5% occurring once. V shed 7 bases and J 3 bases; nucleotides not matched to a gene: 5. From germline, CDR1 is MNHEY and CDR2 SVGAGI. This CDR3 region has 13 residues. V is TRBV6-5 and J is TRBJ2-7; 8 bases line up with TRBD1. The sequence derives from a man aged 40-55 years in good health and CMV-seronegative. The sample taken for sequencing was PBMCs. The CDR3 DNA reads TGTGCCAGCACCGGACAGGGCCTCTACGAGCAGTACTTC. This encodes CASTGQGLYEQYF.